This record concerns one TCR beta chain sequence. The antigen is unknown. The CDR3 loop spans 13 amino acids. Trimming took 2 bases from V and 7 from J, leaving 9 bases between them. Germline V lookup: CDR1 SGHTA, CDR2 FQGNSA. The data originate from a study of T cell responses to AZD1222 COVID-19 vaccine. Overall study results and limits: Spike-specific TCR breadth and depth went up after people got two AZD1222 doses. As reported, nearly half of all spike-specific TCRs target variant regions that are unmutated. Across the whole spike, CD4 TCRs peaked at regions 160-218 and 743-854. Seropositive at baseline were only a handful of AZD1222 recipients.

Generated by immunoSEQ multiplex PCR, the TCRdb table keeps only in-frame clones and is missing some. The profile shows about 60,000 clones, around 83% of them singletons. The source of this sequence is an adult in good health. This rearrangement joins TRBV7-2 to TRBJ1-5; weak D call: TRBD1 (6 bases). The material sequenced was peripheral blood, taken on day 0 of AZD1222 vaccination. The CDR3, as DNA: TGTGCCAGCAGCTTAACAGGGCTGCAGCCCCAGCATTTT. It encodes CASSLTGLQPQHF. The full variable domain, its missing parts supplied by reference TRBV7-2 and TRBJ1-5, is GAGVSQSPSNKVTEKGKDVELRCDPISGHTALYWYRQSLGQGLEFLIYFQGNSAPDKSGLPSDRFSAERTGGSVSTLTIQRTQQEDSAVYLCASSLTGLQPQHFGDGTRLSIL.